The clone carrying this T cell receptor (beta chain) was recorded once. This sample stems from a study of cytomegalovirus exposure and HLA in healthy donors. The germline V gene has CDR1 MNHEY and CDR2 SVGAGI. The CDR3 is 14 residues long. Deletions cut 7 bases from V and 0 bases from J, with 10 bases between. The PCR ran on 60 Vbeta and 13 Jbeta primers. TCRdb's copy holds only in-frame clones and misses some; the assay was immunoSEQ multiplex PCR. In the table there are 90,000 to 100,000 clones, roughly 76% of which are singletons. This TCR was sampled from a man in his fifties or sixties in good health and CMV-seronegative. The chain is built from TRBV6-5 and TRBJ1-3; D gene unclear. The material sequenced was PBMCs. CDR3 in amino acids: CASTKLSSGNTIYF. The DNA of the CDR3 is TGTGCCAGCACCAAGCTTTCCTCTGGAAACACCATATATTTT.